This T cell receptor (delta chain) was documented in a study of Vδ1+ human thymocytes. Study findings and constraints: Donors shared many TRG clonotypes but few TRD clonotypes. Approximately 20% of thymic delta-chain sequences were Vdelta2, with few Vdelta3, unlike blood Vdelta1+ controls. Thymic TRG and TRD repertoires appeared highly polyclonal. The authors advised highly purified populations and single-cell validation.

This CDR3 contains 18 residues. Germline values: CDR1 TSWWSYY, CDR2 QGS. After removal of 3 bases from V and 0 bases from J, the junction contained 13 bases not matched to a gene. This clone came up a few times. The antigen remains undetermined. The template was reverse-transcribed extracted RNA. Pooled V-gene forward primers with one constant-region reverse primer generated the CDR3 amplicons by multiplex PCR. TCRdb reanalyzed the multiplex PCR reads using CATT. The sample includes roughly 55,000 delta-chain clones, roughly 15% of them seen just once. Sequenced sample: Vdelta1+ gamma-delta thymocytes from the thymus. Indicated subset: FACS-sorted CD3+ TCRalphabeta- TCRVdelta1+ TCRVdelta2- thymocytes. The rearrangement uses TRDV1 and TRDJ1; 7 bases match TRDD3. This TCR derives from a boy less than two years old who had congenital heart surgery. CDR3: CALGDFPARIRNTDKLIF. CDR3 coding DNA: TGTGCTCTTGGGGATTTCCCAGCCAGGATACGTAACACCGATAAACTCATCTTT.